This T cell receptor (beta chain) was identified during a study of control samples from healthy donors and cancer patients. The table came from immunoSEQ multiplex PCR; TCRdb's copy has only in-frame clones and leaves some out. The repertoire holds 350,000 to 450,000 clones, with around 90% as singletons. This TCR was recovered from a man between 35 and 55 years old with head and neck cancer. The sequenced sample was PBMCs.

The CDR3 DNA reads as TGCGCCAGCAGCCAAGCCCCCGCGGACAGAATCCCCTACGAGCAGTACTTC. Translating gives CASSQAPADRIPYEQYF. The chain recombines TRBV4-3 with TRBJ2-7; D is perhaps TRBD1 (6 bases). Trimming removed 1 base from V and 2 bases from J, with 18 bases in between. Germline CDR1 and CDR2: LGHNA and YSLEER. The CDR3 covers 17 residues.